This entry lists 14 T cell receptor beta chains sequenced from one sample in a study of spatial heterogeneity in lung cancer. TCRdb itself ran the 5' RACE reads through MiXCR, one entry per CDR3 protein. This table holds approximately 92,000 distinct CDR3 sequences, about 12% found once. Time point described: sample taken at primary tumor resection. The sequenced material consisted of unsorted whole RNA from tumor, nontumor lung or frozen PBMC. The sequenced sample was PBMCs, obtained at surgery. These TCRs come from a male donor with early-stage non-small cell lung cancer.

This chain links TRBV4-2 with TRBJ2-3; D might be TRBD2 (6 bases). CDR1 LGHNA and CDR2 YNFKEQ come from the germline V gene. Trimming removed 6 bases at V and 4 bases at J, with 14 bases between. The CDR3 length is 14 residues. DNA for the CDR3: TGTGCCAGCAGAAACGGGGGAGCGGCAGATACGCAGTATTTT. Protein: CASRNGGAADTQYF.

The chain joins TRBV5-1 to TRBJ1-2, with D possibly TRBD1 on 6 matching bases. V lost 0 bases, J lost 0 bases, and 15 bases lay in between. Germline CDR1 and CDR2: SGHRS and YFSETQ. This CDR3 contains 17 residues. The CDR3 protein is CASSLAQGGLPNYGYTF. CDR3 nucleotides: TGCGCCAGCAGCTTGGCCCAAGGGGGGCTACCTAACTATGGCTACACCTTC.

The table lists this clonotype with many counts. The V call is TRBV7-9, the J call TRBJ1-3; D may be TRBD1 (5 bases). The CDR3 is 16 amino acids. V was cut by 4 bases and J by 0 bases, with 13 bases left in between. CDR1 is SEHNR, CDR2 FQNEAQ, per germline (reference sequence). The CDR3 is CASSSAGAYSGNTIYF. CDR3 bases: TGTGCCAGCAGCTCCGCCGGGGCCTACTCTGGAAACACCATATATTTT.

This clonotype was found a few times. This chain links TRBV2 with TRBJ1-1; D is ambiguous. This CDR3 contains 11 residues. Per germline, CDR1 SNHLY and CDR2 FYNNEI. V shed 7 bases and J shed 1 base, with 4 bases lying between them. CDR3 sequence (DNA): TGTGCCAGCAACGAGAACACTGAAGCTTTCTTT. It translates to CASNENTEAFF.

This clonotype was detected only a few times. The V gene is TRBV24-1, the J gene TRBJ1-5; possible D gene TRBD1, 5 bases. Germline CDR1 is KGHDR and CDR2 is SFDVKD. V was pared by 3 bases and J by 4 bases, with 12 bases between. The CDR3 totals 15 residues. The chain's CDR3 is CATSDPQQVNQPQHF. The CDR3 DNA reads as TGTGCCACCAGTGATCCGCAACAGGTAAATCAGCCCCAGCATTTT.

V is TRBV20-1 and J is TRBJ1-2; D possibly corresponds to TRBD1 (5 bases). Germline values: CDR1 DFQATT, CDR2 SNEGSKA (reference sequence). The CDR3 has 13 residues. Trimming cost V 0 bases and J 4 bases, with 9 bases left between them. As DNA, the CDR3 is TGCAGTGCTAGAGATGCAGGGAGCTATGGCTACACCTTC. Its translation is CSARDAGSYGYTF.

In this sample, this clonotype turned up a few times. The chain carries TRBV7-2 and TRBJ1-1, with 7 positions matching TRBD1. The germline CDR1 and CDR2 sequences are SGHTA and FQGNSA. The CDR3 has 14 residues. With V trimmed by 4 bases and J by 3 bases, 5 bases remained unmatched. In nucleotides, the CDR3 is TGTGCCAGCAGCTACCGACAGGGCCACACTGAAGCTTTCTTT. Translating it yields CASSYRQGHTEAFF.

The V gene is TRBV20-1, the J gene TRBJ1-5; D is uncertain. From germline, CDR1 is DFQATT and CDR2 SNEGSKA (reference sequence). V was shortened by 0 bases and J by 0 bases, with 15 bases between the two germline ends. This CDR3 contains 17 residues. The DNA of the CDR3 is TGCAGTGCTAGAGATGTCCAGGCTTCCCTTAGCAATCAGCCCCAGCATTTT. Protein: CSARDVQASLSNQPQHF.

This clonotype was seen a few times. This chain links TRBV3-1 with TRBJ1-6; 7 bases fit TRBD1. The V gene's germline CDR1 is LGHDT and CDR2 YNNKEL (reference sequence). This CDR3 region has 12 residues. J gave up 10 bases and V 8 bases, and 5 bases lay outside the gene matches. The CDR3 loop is CASQTGLSPLHF. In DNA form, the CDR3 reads TGTGCCAGCCAGACAGGGCTCTCACCCCTCCACTTT.

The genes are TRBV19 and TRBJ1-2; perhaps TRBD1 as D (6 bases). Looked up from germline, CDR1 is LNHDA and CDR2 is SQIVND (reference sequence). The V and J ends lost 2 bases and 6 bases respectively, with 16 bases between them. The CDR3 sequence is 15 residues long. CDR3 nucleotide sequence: TGTGCCAGTAGTATAACCCGGGCAGGGGTGAATGGCTACACCTTC. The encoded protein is CASSITRAGVNGYTF.

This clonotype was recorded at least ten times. CDR3 nucleotide sequence: TGTGCCAGCAGCAAGGAACAGGGGAAATACTATGGCTACACCTTC. Amino acids: CASSKEQGKYYGYTF. The gene calls are TRBV7-9 and TRBJ1-2; 7 bases are shared with TRBD1. The CDR3 loop spans 15 amino acids. The junction had 9 bases not matched to a gene; V was cut back by 5 bases and J by 3 bases. Germline V lookup: CDR1 SEHNR, CDR2 FQNEAQ (reference sequence).

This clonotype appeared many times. DNA of the CDR3: TGTGCCAGCAGTCCGACAGGGTCTGGAAACACCATATATTTT. This sequence encodes CASSPTGSGNTIYF. The chain combines TRBV12-3 or TRBV12-4 with TRBJ1-3, with 7 bases lining up with TRBD1. Trimming cost V 5 bases and J 1 base; bases outside gene matches: 2. The CDR3 loop spans 14 amino acids.

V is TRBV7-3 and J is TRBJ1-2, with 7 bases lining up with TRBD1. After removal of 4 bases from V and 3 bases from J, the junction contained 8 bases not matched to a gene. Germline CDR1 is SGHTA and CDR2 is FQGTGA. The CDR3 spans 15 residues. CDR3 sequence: CASSSTGDSDYGYTF. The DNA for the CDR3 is TGTGCCAGCAGCTCTACAGGGGACTCTGACTATGGCTACACCTTC.

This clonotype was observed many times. CDR3 sequence (DNA): TGTGCCAGCAGTCCCAGGGTAAAACAGCCCCAGCATTTT. Residues: CASSPRVKQPQHF. The chain links TRBV12-3 or TRBV12-4 to TRBJ1-5, with D perhaps matching TRBD1 (5 bases). The CDR3 is 13 residues long. V dropped 5 bases and J dropped 7 bases, with 12 bases sitting between them.